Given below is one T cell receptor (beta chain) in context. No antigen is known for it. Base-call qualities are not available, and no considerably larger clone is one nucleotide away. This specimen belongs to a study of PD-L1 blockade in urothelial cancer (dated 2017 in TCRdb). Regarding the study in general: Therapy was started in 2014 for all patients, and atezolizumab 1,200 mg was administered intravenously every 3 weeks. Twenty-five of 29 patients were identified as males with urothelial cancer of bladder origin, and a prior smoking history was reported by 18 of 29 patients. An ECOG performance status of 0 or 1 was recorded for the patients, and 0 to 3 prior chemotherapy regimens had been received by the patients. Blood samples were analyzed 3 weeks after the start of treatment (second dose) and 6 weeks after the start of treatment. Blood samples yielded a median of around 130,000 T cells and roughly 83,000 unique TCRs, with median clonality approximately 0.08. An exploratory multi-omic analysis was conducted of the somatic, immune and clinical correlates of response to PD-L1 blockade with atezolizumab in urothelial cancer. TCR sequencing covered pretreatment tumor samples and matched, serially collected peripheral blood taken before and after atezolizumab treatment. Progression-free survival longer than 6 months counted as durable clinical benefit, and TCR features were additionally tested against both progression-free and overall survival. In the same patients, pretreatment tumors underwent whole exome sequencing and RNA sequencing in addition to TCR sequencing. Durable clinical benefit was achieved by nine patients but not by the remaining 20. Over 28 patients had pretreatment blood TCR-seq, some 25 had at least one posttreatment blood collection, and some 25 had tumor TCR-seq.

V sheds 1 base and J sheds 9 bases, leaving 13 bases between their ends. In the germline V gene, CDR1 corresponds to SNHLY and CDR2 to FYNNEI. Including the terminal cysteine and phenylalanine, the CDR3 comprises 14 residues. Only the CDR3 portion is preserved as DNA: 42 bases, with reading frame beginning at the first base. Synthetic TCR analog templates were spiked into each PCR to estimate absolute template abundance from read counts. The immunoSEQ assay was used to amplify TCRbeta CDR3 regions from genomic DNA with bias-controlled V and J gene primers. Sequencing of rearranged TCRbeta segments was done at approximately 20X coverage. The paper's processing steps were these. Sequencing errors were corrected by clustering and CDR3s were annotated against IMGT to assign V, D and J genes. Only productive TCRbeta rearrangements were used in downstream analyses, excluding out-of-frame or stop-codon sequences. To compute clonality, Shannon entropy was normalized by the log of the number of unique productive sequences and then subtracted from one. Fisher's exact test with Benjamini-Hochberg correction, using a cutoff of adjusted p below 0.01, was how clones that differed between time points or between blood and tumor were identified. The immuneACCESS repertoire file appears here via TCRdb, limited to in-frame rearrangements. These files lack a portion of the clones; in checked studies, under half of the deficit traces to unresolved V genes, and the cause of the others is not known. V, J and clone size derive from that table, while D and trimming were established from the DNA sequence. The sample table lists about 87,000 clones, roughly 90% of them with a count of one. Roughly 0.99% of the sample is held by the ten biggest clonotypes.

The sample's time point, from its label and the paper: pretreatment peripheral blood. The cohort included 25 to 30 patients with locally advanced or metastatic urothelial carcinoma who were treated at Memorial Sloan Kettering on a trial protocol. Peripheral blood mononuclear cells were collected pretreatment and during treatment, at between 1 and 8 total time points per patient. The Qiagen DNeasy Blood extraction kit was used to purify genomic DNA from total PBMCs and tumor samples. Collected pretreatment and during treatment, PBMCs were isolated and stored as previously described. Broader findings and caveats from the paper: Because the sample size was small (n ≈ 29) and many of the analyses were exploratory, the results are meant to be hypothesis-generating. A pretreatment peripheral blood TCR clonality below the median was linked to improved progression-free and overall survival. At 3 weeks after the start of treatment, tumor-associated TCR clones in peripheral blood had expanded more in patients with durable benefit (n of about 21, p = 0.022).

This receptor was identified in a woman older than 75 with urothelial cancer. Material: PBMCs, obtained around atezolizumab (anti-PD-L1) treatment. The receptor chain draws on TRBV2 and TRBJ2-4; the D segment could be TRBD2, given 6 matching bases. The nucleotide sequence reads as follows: TGTGCCAGCAGTGAAGGGAGAGCCGGGGGCATTCAGTACTTC. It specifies CASSEGRAGGIQYF.